Sequencing of this T cell receptor (beta chain) was carried out in a study of Ad26.COV2.S vaccination and SARS-CoV-2 variants. Study background: Vaccine-arm donor from the placebo-controlled COV1001 Ad26.COV2.S trial.

The V gene lost 2 bases and the J gene lost 1 base, with 8 bases spanning the gap. CDR1 is MGHDK, CDR2 SYGVNS, per germline. The CDR3 spans 14 residues. Note on this clone: Its target is unknown.

Treatment of the sample: around 19 received Ad26.COV2.S at low or high dose, single or two shots; 5 received placebo; per-sample allocation not given. Sampling was performed 63 days after the first vaccine or placebo injection. Aged 18-55 years, donor was enrolled in Boston in about 2020. Study conclusions and caveats: Similar non-spike TCR breadth was observed in recipients of vaccine and of placebo. In TCR breadth and depth analyses, total T cell responses may have been underestimated.

Some clones are missing from TCRdb's copy, which holds only in-frame ones; the method was immunoSEQ multiplex PCR. The table lists about half a million clones, 70% to 90% of them singletons. V gene TRBV25-1 combines with J gene TRBJ1-1; tentative D call: TRBD1 (5 bases). This specimen consisted of peripheral blood, obtained in a trial of Ad26.COV2.S vaccine versus placebo. The source of this sequence is a person aged 18-65 years who received the Ad26.COV2.S COVID-19 vaccine or a placebo. CDR3 sequence: CASSEQGGNTEAFF. CDR3 nucleotide sequence: TGTGCCAGCAGTGAACAGGGCGGGAACACTGAAGCTTTCTTT. Complete variable domain (other parts from reference TRBV25-1 and TRBJ1-1): EADIYQTPRYLVIGTGKKITLECSQTMGHDKMYWYQQDPGMELHLIHYSYGVNSTEKGDLSSESTVSRIRTEHFPLTLESARPSHTSQYLCASSEQGGNTEAFFGQGTRLTVV.